This T cell receptor beta chain was sequenced for a study of blood T cell repertoires in COVID-19. Study-level information: The samples span acute and convalescent COVID-19 from the United States, Italy and Spain. Sample material is recorded as cDNA or gDNA derived from T cells, B-cell-depleted T cells, or PBMCs.

In the original workflow: Counts of nucleated cells, estimated from reference gene primer amplification, were obtained. Libraries were prepared by immunoSEQ multiplex PCR; TCRdb keeps only in-frame clonotypes and omits some of them. V and J calls and clone size are those listed in that table; D and trimming were worked out from the DNA. Of around 270,000 clones in the sample, about 85% were seen once. Trimming left V 3 bases short and J 0 bases short, with 9 bases between. Germline CDR1 and CDR2: LGHDT and YNNKEL (reference sequence). This CDR3 comprises 15 residues. The source is a man in his fifties or sixties with acute or convalescent COVID-19. The chain uses TRBV3-1 (or the pseudogene TRBV3-2) and TRBJ2-1; D ambiguous. The sample taken for sequencing was peripheral blood. DNA for the CDR3: TGTGCCAGCAGCCATAAACAGTTCTCCTACAATGAGCAGTTCTTC. The encoded protein is CASSHKQFSYNEQFF.